This TCR beta chain is from a study of cytomegalovirus exposure and HLA in healthy donors. Looking at the study overall: Among the approximately 400 genotyped donors, 81% were placed in the Caucasian-associated ancestry cluster.

Study-level results: Under in vitro conditions, a few CMV-associated chains were confirmed as specific for CMV antigens. The authors reported that TCR beta sequences could predict HLA-A and HLA-B alleles. These predictions were accurate for most subjects in the first cohort.

Germline V gene sequence: CDR1 SNHLY, CDR2 FYNNEI. The V and J ends lost 6 bases and 4 bases respectively, with 15 bases between them. CDR3 length equals 14 residues. The PCR employed 60 Vbeta primers together with 13 Jbeta primers. Profiling relied on immunoSEQ multiplex PCR, and the TCRdb table lists in-frame clones only, not all of them. The sample includes about 230,000 clones, under 90% of them seen just once. For this clone: What it recognizes is unknown.

The receptor's source is a human donor in good health. The sequenced sample was PBMCs. This chain connects TRBV2 to TRBJ2-5; weak D call: TRBD2 (6 bases). The CDR3 region has the DNA TGTGCCAGCAGCCCACCCCGGGGAGGAGAGACCCAGTACTTC. It codes for CASSPPRGGETQYF.